This T cell receptor (beta chain) was recorded in a study of blood T cell repertoires in COVID-19. About the study: The samples span acute and convalescent COVID-19 from the United States, Italy and Spain.

Here immunoSEQ multiplex PCR was the method, and the copy in TCRdb shows in-frame clones only, minus some. The table includes approximately 97,000 clones, 70% to 90% detected once. V was cut by 7 bases and J by 6 bases, with 12 bases left in between. CDR1 and CDR2 from the germline V gene are MDHEN and SYDVKM. The CDR3 is made up of 13 amino acids. The receptor was derived from a man aged 50-59 years with active or convalescent COVID-19. The chain recombines TRBV28 with TRBJ2-2, with D hard to call. Sequenced: peripheral blood. CDR3 sequence: CASNLRGAGELFF. The CDR3 DNA is TGTGCCAGCAACCTACGAGGAGCCGGGGAGCTGTTTTTT.